This T cell receptor (beta chain) was recorded in a study of blood T cell repertoires in COVID-19. Study background: The United States, Italy and Spain were the sources of the acute and convalescent COVID-19 samples. In each case, the material was cDNA or gDNA derived from T cells, B-cell-depleted T cells, or PBMCs.

In the authors' methods: For nucleated cells, counts were estimated from reference gene primer amplification. The data were produced by immunoSEQ multiplex PCR, yet TCRdb's version contains in-frame clones alone and is incomplete. V and J calls and clone size come straight from that table; D and trimming were deduced from the DNA. The table has about 110,000 clones, under 85% seen once. The CDR3 length is 14 residues. V was pared by 2 bases and J by 7 bases, with 7 bases of the junction left unmatched. CDR1 and CDR2 (germline): SGHRS, YFSETQ. The clonotype was recovered from a woman in her 70s with acute or convalescent COVID-19. Sequenced material: peripheral blood. The chain has TRBV5-1 and TRBJ1-1, with 8 bases identical to TRBD1. CDR3 bases: TGCGCCAGCAGCTTACAGGGGGAGTTGGGTGAAGCTTTCTTT. Protein sequence: CASSLQGELGEAFF.